The rows below give T cell receptor beta chains drawn from one sample of a study of neurological immune-mediated disorders. TCRdb re-called the 5' RACE reads through MiXCR, storing one row per CDR3 protein. This table has 65,000 to 85,000 distinct CDR3 sequences, approximately 6% appearing once. Sequenced: PBMCs. Source of these receptors: a woman aged 60-70 years with multiple sclerosis. The CDR3 runs from the conserved cysteine through the conserved F or W. A D gene is named only where the DNA matches it firmly. Expanded clones get a size class; other rows say once, few or many, or leave the size out.

size: few; D: -; J: TRBJ2-3; V: TRBV12-3/TRBV12-4; CDR3: CASSRRDGGLDTQYF; DNA: TGTGCCAGCAGCCGTCGTGATGGGGGGCTAGATACGCAGTATTTT
size: many; D: TRBD1; J: TRBJ2-5; V: TRBV5-6; CDR3: CASSLEDTGEETQYF; DNA: TGTGCCAGCAGCTTGGAGGATACAGGGGAAGAGACCCAGTACTTC
size: many; D: -; J: TRBJ1-5; V: TRBV5-1; CDR3: CASSLAGNGNQPQHF; DNA: TGCGCCAGCAGCTTGGCAGGGAATGGCAATCAGCCCCAGCATTTT
size: many; D: TRBD1; J: TRBJ2-7; V: TRBV20-1; CDR3: CSAPGAGGMDEQYF; DNA: TGCAGTGCCCCTGGGGCAGGGGGTATGGACGAGCAGTACTTC
size: many; D: TRBD1; J: TRBJ1-1; V: TRBV20-1; CDR3: CSAMRTGANTEAFF; DNA: TGCAGTGCTATGCGGACAGGGGCCAACACTGAAGCTTTCTTT
size: -; D: -; J: TRBJ1-1; V: TRBV5-1; CDR3: CASRNTQGRNTEAFF; DNA: TGCGCCAGCCGAAACACTCAGGGGCGGAACACTGAAGCTTTCTTT
size: many; D: -; J: TRBJ2-7; V: TRBV4-1; CDR3: CASSQGAQGQIGYEQYF; DNA: TGCGCCAGCAGCCAAGGGGCCCAGGGGCAGATTGGCTACGAGCAGTACTTC
size: many; D: -; J: TRBJ2-7; V: TRBV5-1; CDR3: CASSLASGSITYEQYF; DNA: TGCGCCAGCAGCTTGGCCAGTGGTTCCATTACCTACGAGCAGTACTTC
size: many; D: TRBD1; J: TRBJ2-7; V: TRBV7-8; CDR3: CASSPPIPQGNLYEQYF; DNA: TGTGCCAGCAGCCCACCGATCCCACAGGGGAATCTGTACGAGCAGTACTTC
size: many; D: TRBD1; J: TRBJ1-2; V: TRBV7-9; CDR3: CASDRANYGYTF; DNA: TGTGCCAGCGACAGGGCGAACTATGGCTACACCTTC
size: many; D: -; J: TRBJ1-1; V: TRBV20-1; CDR3: CSASPMTANTEAFF; DNA: TGCAGTGCTAGCCCCATGACAGCCAACACTGAAGCTTTCTTT
size: many; D: -; J: TRBJ1-3; V: TRBV20-1; CDR3: CSAKGPIGNTIYF; DNA: TGCAGTGCAAAGGGACCGATCGGAAACACCATATATTTT
size: many; D: -; J: TRBJ2-5; V: TRBV28; CDR3: CASSLVGRGAETQYF; DNA: TGTGCCAGCAGTTTAGTGGGGAGAGGGGCAGAGACCCAGTACTTC
size: many; D: -; J: TRBJ2-6; V: TRBV6-6; CDR3: CASSYPQGKAGANVLTF; DNA: TGTGCCAGCAGTTACCCCCAGGGGAAAGCCGGGGCCAACGTCCTGACTTTC
size: -; D: -; J: TRBJ1-2; V: TRBV9; CDR3: CASSPIGFYGYTF; DNA: TGTGCCAGCAGTCCCATTGGATTCTATGGCTACACCTTC
size: many; D: -; J: TRBJ2-5; V: TRBV5-6; CDR3: CASSFTRVLETQYF; DNA: TGTGCCAGCAGCTTCACCAGGGTTTTGGAGACCCAGTACTTC
size: many; D: -; J: TRBJ1-3; V: TRBV25-1; CDR3: CASSEVGGRHSGNTIYF; DNA: TGTGCCAGCAGTGAGGTGGGTGGGCGGCACTCTGGAAACACCATATATTTT
size: -; D: TRBD1; J: TRBJ2-6; V: TRBV18; CDR3: CASSPPRTRDRKYSGANVLTF; DNA: TGTGCCAGCTCACCACCGAGAACCCGGGACAGGAAGTACTCTGGGGCCAACGTCCTGACTTTC
size: many; D: -; J: TRBJ2-3; V: TRBV6-6; CDR3: CANSRGITDTQYF; DNA: TGTGCCAATTCGAGGGGGATCACAGATACGCAGTATTTT
size: few; D: -; J: TRBJ1-1; V: TRBV3-1; CDR3: CASSLPGRVMSTEAFF; DNA: TGTGCCAGCAGCCTCCCAGGCAGGGTTATGAGCACTGAAGCTTTCTTT
size: -; D: TRBD1; J: TRBJ2-1; V: TRBV7-7; CDR3: CASSSGQPYNEQFF; DNA: TGTGCCAGCAGCTCGGGACAGCCCTACAATGAGCAGTTCTTC
size: many; D: -; J: TRBJ1-1; V: TRBV7-9; CDR3: CASSLSSLNTEAFF; DNA: TGTGCCAGCAGCTTATCCTCCCTGAACACTGAAGCTTTCTTT
size: many; D: -; J: TRBJ2-7; V: TRBV27; CDR3: CASSPWGAHEQYF; DNA: TGTGCCAGCAGTCCCTGGGGGGCCCACGAGCAGTACTTC
size: few; D: TRBD1; J: TRBJ1-2; V: TRBV12-3/TRBV12-4; CDR3: CASSFLRVRRTGKNYGYTF; DNA: TGTGCCAGCAGTTTTTTGAGGGTTCGGAGGACAGGGAAGAACTATGGCTACACCTTC
size: few; D: TRBD2; J: TRBJ2-7; V: TRBV6-5; CDR3: CASTYSGSSYEQYF; DNA: TGTGCCAGCACCTATAGCGGGAGCTCCTACGAGCAGTACTTC
size: many; D: -; J: TRBJ1-1; V: TRBV12-3/TRBV12-4; CDR3: CASNREQGWNTEAFF; DNA: TGTGCCAGCAATCGAGAACAGGGTTGGAACACTGAAGCTTTCTTT
size: many; D: -; J: TRBJ1-3; V: TRBV20-1; CDR3: CSAEAGPSSGNTIYF; DNA: TGCAGTGCCGAAGCAGGGCCGAGCTCTGGAAACACCATATATTTT
size: many; D: -; J: TRBJ1-1; V: TRBV3-1; CDR3: CASSRRLNTEAFF; DNA: TGTGCCAGCAGCCGACGGCTGAACACTGAAGCTTTCTTT
size: many; D: TRBD2; J: TRBJ2-3; V: TRBV5-1; CDR3: CASSLAWRGGLDTQYF; DNA: TGCGCCAGCAGCTTGGCATGGCGGGGGGGCCTGGATACGCAGTATTTT
size: many; D: TRBD1; J: TRBJ1-4; V: TRBV20-1; CDR3: CSAPGQSEEKLFF; DNA: TGCAGTGCCCCGGGACAGTCAGAGGAAAAACTGTTTTTT
size: many; D: -; J: TRBJ2-5; V: TRBV6-6; CDR3: CASSPTRVQETQYF; DNA: TGTGCCAGCAGCCCCACGAGAGTACAAGAGACCCAGTACTTC
size: many; D: -; J: TRBJ1-6; V: TRBV20-1; CDR3: CSARDSTASNSPLHF; DNA: TGCAGTGCTAGAGATTCAACGGCCTCAAATTCACCCCTCCACTTT
size: -; D: -; J: TRBJ1-2; V: TRBV5-1; CDR3: CASSLGGAAYGYTF; DNA: TGCGCCAGCAGCTTGGGGGGGGCGGCGTATGGCTACACCTTC
size: many; D: -; J: TRBJ1-2; V: TRBV27; CDR3: CASSPTTRRGLGYTF; DNA: TGTGCCAGCAGTCCAACTACGAGGAGGGGACTAGGCTACACCTTC
size: many; D: -; J: TRBJ2-1; V: TRBV10-3; CDR3: CAISEGGGASDEQFF; DNA: TGTGCCATCAGTGAAGGAGGGGGGGCCTCAGATGAGCAGTTCTTC
size: many; D: TRBD2; J: TRBJ2-1; V: TRBV9; CDR3: CASSVGGGGAVDEQFF; DNA: TGTGCCAGCAGCGTAGGAGGCGGGGGGGCGGTGGATGAGCAGTTCTTC
size: many; D: TRBD1; J: TRBJ1-5; V: TRBV12-3/TRBV12-4; CDR3: CASSLDRGGQPQHF; DNA: TGTGCCAGCAGTCTCGACAGGGGTGGACAGCCCCAGCATTTT
size: many; D: -; J: TRBJ2-3; V: TRBV27; CDR3: CASGDKLDTQYF; DNA: TGTGCCAGCGGGGACAAGTTGGATACGCAGTATTTT
size: many; D: TRBD1; J: TRBJ1-2; V: TRBV15; CDR3: CATSVGTGRGYTF; DNA: TGTGCCACCAGCGTTGGGACAGGGCGCGGCTACACCTTC
size: many; D: TRBD1; J: TRBJ2-3; V: TRBV6-5; CDR3: CASRPGQSTDTQYF; DNA: TGTGCCAGCAGGCCGGGACAGAGCACAGATACGCAGTATTTT
size: many; D: TRBD1; J: TRBJ2-7; V: TRBV11-2; CDR3: CASRPPGTASYEQYF; DNA: TGTGCCAGCAGGCCTCCCGGGACAGCATCCTACGAGCAGTACTTC
size: many; D: -; J: TRBJ2-3; V: TRBV29-1; CDR3: CSVEGLTDTQYF; DNA: TGCAGCGTTGAGGGGCTCACAGATACGCAGTATTTT
size: few; D: -; J: TRBJ1-1; V: TRBV28; CDR3: CASSFGLVNTEAFF; DNA: TGTGCCAGCAGTTTTGGGTTGGTGAACACTGAAGCTTTCTTT
size: many; D: -; J: TRBJ1-5; V: TRBV7-6; CDR3: CASSRNPGYSNQPQHF; DNA: TGTGCCAGCAGCCGTAACCCAGGGTATAGCAATCAGCCCCAGCATTTT